The 10 T cell receptor beta chains below come from one sample, sequenced in a study of breast tumors, draining lymph nodes, adjacent tissues. Axillary draining lymph nodes of breast cancer patients supplied the node samples. TCRdb redid the calling of the multiplex PCR reads with MiXCR, one entry per CDR3 protein. The table lists 200,000 to 250,000 distinct CDR3 sequences, approximately 30% of them singletons, with 1.1% to 1.5% in the top ten. Sequencing was performed on axillary lymph node tissue. All receptors come from a female donor with breast cancer. Some clones in this sample may be carry-over from other donors' samples.

This clonotype was found many times. This sequence joins TRBV19 and TRBJ2-2; TRBD1 is a possible D gene (6 bases). The V gene lost 2 bases and the J gene lost 7 bases, with 11 bases spanning the gap. Germline V gene lookup returns CDR1 LNHDA and CDR2 SQIVND (reference sequence). The CDR3 runs 14 residues. The CDR3 protein is CASSIMPGDGELFF. CDR3 nucleotide sequence: TGTGCCAGTAGTATAATGCCAGGGGACGGGGAGCTGTTTTTT.

The rearrangement joins TRBV12-3 or TRBV12-4 to TRBJ2-7; D gene ambiguous. V dropped 1 base and J dropped 3 bases, with 7 bases sitting between them. CDR3 length: 13 residues. The CDR3 reads CASSLELRYEQYF. CDR3 DNA: TGTGCCAGCAGTTTAGAGTTACGCTACGAGCAGTACTTC.

This chain links TRBV10-3 with TRBJ1-5, with a weak D call TRBD1 (6 bases). The CDR3 sequence is 16 residues long. V dropped 0 bases and J dropped 14 bases, with 23 bases sitting between them. Germline V CDR1 and CDR2: ENHRY, SYGVKD. CDR3 nucleotide sequence: TGTGCCATCAGTGAGTCGTTAGCGGGAGGGGGACACAATGAGCATTTT. Translated, it gives CAISESLAGGGHNEHF.

This clonotype was observed many times. The CDR3 here is CASSFPGTPPYEQYF. The CDR3 DNA reads as TGTGCCAGCAGCTTCCCCGGGACTCCTCCCTACGAGCAGTACTTC. The V and J genes are TRBV5-4 and TRBJ2-7; a weak D match, TRBD2 (6 bases). V was pared by 2 bases and J by 2 bases, with 14 bases between. This CDR3 has 15 amino acids. Germline V gene sequence: CDR1 SGHNT, CDR2 YYREEE (reference sequence).

This clonotype was counted ten times or more. The chain employs TRBV20-1 and TRBJ1-2; weak D call: TRBD1 (6 bases). V lost 8 bases to trimming and J lost 2 bases, with 15 bases between them. The CDR3 is made up of 13 amino acids. The germline V gene has CDR1 DFQATT and CDR2 SNEGSKA (reference sequence). The CDR3 region has the DNA TGCAGTATTATGAGACAGGAGAACTATGGCTACACCTTC. Translation gives CSIMRQENYGYTF.

This clonotype was detected ten times or more. This chain links TRBV15 with TRBJ1-4; TRBD1 matches at 7 bases. Looked up from germline, CDR1 is LNHNV and CDR2 is YYDKDF (reference sequence). This CDR3 is 15 amino acids long. Losses at the gene ends were 6 bases for V and 6 bases for J; bases not matched to a gene: 10. CDR3: CATSNRQGRHEKLFF. The CDR3, as DNA: TGTGCCACCAGTAACCGACAGGGAAGGCATGAAAAACTGTTTTTT. Full variable domain (rest looked up from reference TRBV15 and TRBJ1-4): DAMVIQNPRYQVTQFGKPVTLSCSQTLNHNVMYWYQQKSSQAPKLLFHYYDKDFNNEADTPDNFQSRRPNTSFCFLDIRSPGLGDTAMYLCATSNRQGRHEKLFFGSGTQLSVL.

This clonotype was observed at least ten times. The chain is built from TRBV5-1 and TRBJ2-3; D is uncertain. Trimming removed 1 base at V and 3 bases at J, with 9 bases between. Looked up from germline, CDR1 is SGHRS and CDR2 is YFSETQ. There are 14 residues in the CDR3. The CDR3 loop reads CASSLSSATDTQYF. In nucleotides, the CDR3 is TGCGCCAGCAGCTTGTCAAGCGCAACAGATACGCAGTATTTT.

Ten or more counts support this clonotype. This chain joins TRBV4-3 and TRBJ2-5; maybe TRBD2 (5 bases). The CDR3 length is 16 residues. In germline, CDR1 is LGHNA, CDR2 YSLEER. V was clipped by 0 bases and J by 0 bases, with 11 bases between them. CDR3 nucleotide sequence: TGCGCCAGCAGCCAAGATACCTCGAGGGACCAAGAGACCCAGTACTTC. Protein product: CASSQDTSRDQETQYF.

This clonotype has only a few counts. This sequence joins TRBV10-1 and TRBJ2-1; D unresolved. Per germline, CDR1 WNHNN and CDR2 SYGVQD (reference sequence). The CDR3 is 12 amino acids. Trimming stripped 2 bases from V and 5 bases from J, with 4 bases between. CDR3 DNA: TGCGCCAGCAGTGAGCGGAACAATGAGCAGTTCTTC. It encodes CASSERNNEQFF.

This clonotype was picked up many times. The rearrangement joins TRBV3-1 to TRBJ2-7, with 7 bases lining up with TRBD2. CDR1 is LGHDT, CDR2 YNNKEL, per germline (reference sequence). The CDR3 is 16 residues long. Unmatched junction bases numbered 13, after V lost 5 bases and J lost 3 bases. CDR3 amino acids: CASSYQGGRSFYEQYF. The CDR3 DNA sequence: TGTGCCAGCAGCTACCAGGGCGGGAGAAGTTTCTACGAGCAGTACTTC.